The clone carrying this T cell receptor (beta chain) has more than one count but fewer than ten. What it binds is not known. The source of the sample is a study of T cells after yellow fever vaccination. Study results and limitations: Only a minor proportion of clonotypes was detected across both CD4 and CD8 compartments.

TCRdb recomputed calls from the 5' RACE reads with MiXCR, one row per CDR3 protein. This sample has 500,000 to 650,000 distinct CDR3 sequences, with about 13% found just once. This sequence was found in a man younger than 40 who received the YFV17D yellow fever vaccine. This specimen was PBMCs, taken on the day of the yellow fever booster vaccination.

The CDR3 region has the DNA TGTGCCAGCAGTGGATGGAGCAATCAGCCCCAGCATTTT. It is translated as CASSGWSNQPQHF. V is TRBV27 and J is TRBJ1-5; D is ambiguous. Trimming removed 5 bases at V and 1 base at J, with 6 bases between. Germline lookup yields CDR1 MNHEY and CDR2 SMNVEV (reference sequence). CDR3 length: 13 amino acids.